The source of this TCR beta chain is a study of blood T cell repertoires in COVID-19 (dated by TCRdb to 2020 to 2022). Concerning the study at large: Samples from collaborators originated in the United States, Italy and Spain and spanned both the acute and convalescent phases of COVID-19. Deeply sampled blood TCRbeta repertoires from subjects exposed to, actively infected with, or recovered from COVID-19 were included in the dataset. The repertoires were released in a freely available public database intended as a resource for research on the immune response to SARS-CoV-2. The prospective study material was composed of cDNA or gDNA derived from T cells, B-cell-depleted T cells, or PBMCs. A de-identified subject ID, COVID-19 status, age in years and sex were almost always included in the sample metadata. The samples were drawn from the first 160 participants of the ongoing ImmuneRACE study and from over a thousand subjects provided by 6 global collaborators. Where available, HLA class I and class II types were obtained from metadata supplied by the sample provider rather than from assay-based typing.

For this clone: Its antigen is not yet known. No much larger clonotype is one base removed from it; base qualities were not supplied.

On the study overall, not on this receptor specifically: How much clinical and demographic metadata was included differed by source and by participant, and the metadata was provided uncurated.

One collaborating source in Seattle enrolled patients during active infection and followed them longitudinally through the course of disease. The collaborating institutions used their own protocols to collect whole blood in K2EDTA tubes. For TCRbeta analysis, collaborator samples were shipped as frozen whole blood, as isolated PBMCs, or as DNA extracted from either sample type. The immunoSEQ Assay, a bias-controlled multiplex PCR, was used to amplify TCRbeta CDR3 regions from genomic DNA. The original methods were these. Nucleated cell counts per sample were estimated from amplification of reference gene primers within the assay. To quantify the absolute abundance of each unique TCRbeta CDR3 rearrangement, sequence reads were collapsed and filtered. For each sample, productive Simpson clonality was calculated as the square root of Simpson's diversity index across productive rearrangements. TCRdb retrieved this table from immuneACCESS and kept in-frame rearrangements only. Not all clones are present; in checked studies, unresolved V genes account for under half, and no reason is known for the remainder. V, J and clone size reflect that table, while D and trimming were determined from the DNA. This sample holds 40,000 or so clones; roughly 70% were observed only once. 8% to 11% of the sample is in the top ten clones.

From its cysteine to its phenylalanine, the CDR3 spans 15 amino acids. This entry keeps only the CDR3 DNA: 45 bases, framed from base 1. From a lookup of the germline V gene, CDR1 and CDR2 are MNHNS and SASEGT. Unmatched junction bases come to 5, with V trimmed by 2 bases and J by 4 bases. This clonotype originated in a man between 65 and 85 years old with COVID-19, enrolled during active disease. The chain links TRBV6-1 with TRBJ1-2; the junction holds 9 bases that match TRBD1. Sequencing was done on a sample of peripheral blood. The CDR3 here reads CASSEPGQGFYGYTF. The DNA is TGTGCCAGCAGTGAACCGGGACAGGGTTTCTATGGCTACACCTTC.